This entry describes one TCR beta chain. V gave up 0 bases and J gave up 5 bases; unmatched junction bases: 9. The germline gives CDR1 GTSNPN, CDR2 SVGIG (reference sequence). The CDR3 is 15 amino acids. The protocol was immunoSEQ multiplex PCR, while the TCRdb copy is restricted to in-frame clones and leaves out a portion. The table lists over 50,000 clones, approximately 86% of them singletons. The data are from a study of technical replicates of blood from a few donors. The receptor's source is a human donor in good health. Some clones in this sample may be carry-over from other donors' samples. Sequencing was done on a sample of PBMCs. The chain has TRBV30 and TRBJ2-7, with 8 bases lining up with TRBD2. CDR3 bases: TGTGCCTGGAGTGTAGCGGGAGTTTTAGGGAACGAGCAGTACTTC. Translated: CAWSVAGVLGNEQYF.